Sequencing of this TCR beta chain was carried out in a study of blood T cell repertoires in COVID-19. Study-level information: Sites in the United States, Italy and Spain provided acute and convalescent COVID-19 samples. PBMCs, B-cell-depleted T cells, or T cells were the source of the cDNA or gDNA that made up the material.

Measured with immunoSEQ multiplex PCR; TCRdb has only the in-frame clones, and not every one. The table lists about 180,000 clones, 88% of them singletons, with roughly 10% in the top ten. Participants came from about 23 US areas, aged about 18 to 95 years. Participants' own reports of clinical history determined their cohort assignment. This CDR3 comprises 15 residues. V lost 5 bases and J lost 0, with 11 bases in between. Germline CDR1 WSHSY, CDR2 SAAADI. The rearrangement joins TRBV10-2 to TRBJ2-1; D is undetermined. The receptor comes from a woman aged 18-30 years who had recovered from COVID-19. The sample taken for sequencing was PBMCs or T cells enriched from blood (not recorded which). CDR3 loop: CASSPRLDSYNEQFF. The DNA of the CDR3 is TGCGCCAGCAGTCCTAGACTCGACTCCTACAATGAGCAGTTCTTC.